Sequencing of this T cell receptor beta chain was carried out in a study of cytomegalovirus exposure and HLA in healthy donors. Overall study results and limits: Fewer N-insertions (relative to the approximately 670-donor mean) were reportedly seen in an Asian-associated ancestry cluster in a later analysis. Earlier analysis looked at TCR beta V segments, and most were productive about 87% or about 30% of the time. Excluded: some indistinguishable V segments such as TRBV6-2 and TRBV6-3.

Notes on this clone: As yet, its antigen is unknown.

Every donor was a healthy person donating bone marrow. The PCR ran on 60 Vbeta and 13 Jbeta primers. This table comes from immunoSEQ multiplex PCR, and its TCRdb copy is limited to in-frame clones, with some not included. The top ten hold 2.7% of the sample, which has some 120,000 clones, about 74% seen once. Germline values: CDR1 LNHDA, CDR2 SQIVND (reference sequence). J lost 3 bases, V lost 5 bases, and 2 bases had no gene match. This CDR3 comprises 14 residues. This TCR derives from a female donor in good health and CMV-seronegative. Sequenced input: PBMCs. The chain employs TRBV19 and TRBJ2-5; 11 bases line up with TRBD2. Here the CDR3 reads CASSVAGGEETQYF. In DNA, the CDR3 is TGTGCCAGTAGTGTAGCGGGGGGGGAAGAGACCCAGTACTTC.